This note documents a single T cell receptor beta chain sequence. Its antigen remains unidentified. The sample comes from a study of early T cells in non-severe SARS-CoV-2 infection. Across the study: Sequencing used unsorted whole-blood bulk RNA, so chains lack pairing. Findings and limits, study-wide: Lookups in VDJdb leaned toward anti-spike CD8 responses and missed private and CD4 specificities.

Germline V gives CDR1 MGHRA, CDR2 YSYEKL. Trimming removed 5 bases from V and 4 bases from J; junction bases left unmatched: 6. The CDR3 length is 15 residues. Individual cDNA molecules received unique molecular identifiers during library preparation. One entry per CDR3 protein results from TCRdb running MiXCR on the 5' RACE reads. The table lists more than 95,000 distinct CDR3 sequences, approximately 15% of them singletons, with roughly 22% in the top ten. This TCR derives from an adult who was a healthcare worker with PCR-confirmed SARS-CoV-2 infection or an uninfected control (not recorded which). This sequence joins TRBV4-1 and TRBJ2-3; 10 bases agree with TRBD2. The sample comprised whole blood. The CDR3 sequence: CASSESGGGPDTQYF. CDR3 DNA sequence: TGCGCCAGCAGCGAGAGCGGGGGGGGGCCAGATACGCAGTATTTT.